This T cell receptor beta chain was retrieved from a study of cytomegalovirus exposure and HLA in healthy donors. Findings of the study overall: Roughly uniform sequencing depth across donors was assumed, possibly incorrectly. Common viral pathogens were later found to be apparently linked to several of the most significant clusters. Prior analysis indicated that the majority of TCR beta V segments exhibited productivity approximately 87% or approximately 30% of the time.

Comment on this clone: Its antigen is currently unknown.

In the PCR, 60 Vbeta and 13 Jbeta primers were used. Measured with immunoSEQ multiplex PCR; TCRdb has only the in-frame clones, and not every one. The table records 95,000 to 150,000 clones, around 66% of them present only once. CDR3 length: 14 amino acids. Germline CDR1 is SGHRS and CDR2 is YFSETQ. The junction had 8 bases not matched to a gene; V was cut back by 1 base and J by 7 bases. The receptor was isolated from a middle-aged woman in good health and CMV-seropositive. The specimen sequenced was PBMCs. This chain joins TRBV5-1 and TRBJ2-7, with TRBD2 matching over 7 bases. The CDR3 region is CASSLWAGEGEQYF. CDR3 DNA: TGCGCCAGCAGCTTGTGGGCGGGAGAAGGTGAGCAGTACTTC. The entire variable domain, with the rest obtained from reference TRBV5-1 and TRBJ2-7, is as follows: KAGVTQTPRYLIKTRGQQVTLSCSPISGHRSVSWYQQTPGQGLQFLFEYFSETQRNKGNFPGRFSGRQFSNSRSEMNVSTLELGDSALYLCASSLWAGEGEQYFGPGTRLTVT.